This is a list of T cell receptor beta chains from one sample in a study of regulatory and conventional T cells in RAG deficiency. TCRdb's copy holds only in-frame clones and misses some; the assay was immunoSEQ multiplex PCR. The sample consists of some 20,000 clones, about 87% of them appearing once. This sample also appeared in a second study, on regulatory T cells.

Sequencing was carried out using Tregs sorted from blood. The receptors stem from a human donor in good health. Each CDR3 is given with its conserved first and last residue. A D gene is named only where the DNA matches it firmly. Some rows have no size entry. The others give once, few or many, or a class for an expanded clone.

J gene	V gene	D gene	clone size	CDR3 DNA	CDR3 protein
TRBJ1-5	TRBV6-5	.	.	TGTGCCAGCAGTGAGTCGGGGAATCAGCCCCAGCATTTT	CASSESGNQPQHF
TRBJ1-3	TRBV6-7	.	.	TGTGCCAGCAGTTACCACACGGACAGTAAAAGTGGAAACACCATATATTTT	CASSYHTDSKSGNTIYF
TRBJ1-6	TRBV2	TRBD1	.	TGTGCCAGCAGGCCCCAGGGGGCGGGTAATTCACCCCTCCACTTT	CASRPQGAGNSPLHF
TRBJ2-7	TRBV19	TRBD2	.	TGTGCCAGTAGTATGAGACTAGCGGGAGTTTACGAGCAGTACTTC	CASSMRLAGVYEQYF
TRBJ1-1	TRBV2	.	.	TGTGCCAGCATTAACCGGGCAAGCACTGAAGCTTTCTTT	CASINRASTEAFF
TRBJ1-5	TRBV5-1	.	.	TGCGCCAGCAGCTTGGGGGGAATTAGCAATCAGCCCCAGCATTTT	CASSLGGISNQPQHF
TRBJ2-7	TRBV6-5	TRBD1	.	TGTGCCAGCAGCCGGGACAGGGTCTACGAGCAGTACTTC	CASSRDRVYEQYF
TRBJ2-1	TRBV18	TRBD1	.	TGTGCCAGCTCACCACCTAACAGGGGGCCATACAATGAGCAGTTCTTC	CASSPPNRGPYNEQFF
TRBJ2-7	TRBV27	.	.	TGTGCCAGCAGCACTGGGGACACGGCGTCCCTCTACGAGCAGTACTTC	CASSTGDTASLYEQYF
TRBJ2-7	TRBV9	.	few	TGTGCCAGCAGCGTAGGATACGAGCAGTACTTC	CASSVGYEQYF
TRBJ2-5	TRBV6-1	.	.	TGTGCCAGCAGTGAAGGTCGGATGGAGACCCAGTACTTC	CASSEGRMETQYF
TRBJ2-2	TRBV29-1	TRBD2	.	TGCAGCGTTGAAATATTAGCTAGCGGGAGGGTTCCGGGCACCGGGGAGCTGTTTTTT	CSVEILASGRVPGTGELFF
TRBJ2-7	TRBV5-6	.	.	TGTGCCAGCAATTTATACCGGGAGCTCGAGCAGTACTTC	CASNLYRELEQYF
TRBJ2-5	TRBV5-1	TRBD2	.	TGCGCCAGCAGCTTATTGGCGGGAGGGCAAGAGACCCAGTACTTC	CASSLLAGGQETQYF
TRBJ1-2	TRBV5-6	.	.	TGTGCCAGCAGCCCCAGGTACTATGGCTACACCTTC	CASSPRYYGYTF
TRBJ2-7	TRBV23-1	TRBD1	few	TGCGCCAGCACTTCCGGGACAGGGTCCACCTACGAGCAGTACTTC	CASTSGTGSTYEQYF
TRBJ2-7	TRBV28	.	.	TGTGCCAGCAAGAGCCTCTCCTACGAGCAGTACTTC	CASKSLSYEQYF
TRBJ1-1	TRBV5-6	.	.	TGTGCCAGCAGCTTGGGTCCGGGGCGGTACACTGAAGCTTTCTTT	CASSLGPGRYTEAFF
TRBJ1-5	TRBV18	.	.	TGTGCCAGCTCACCATACGAGGGCCGAGCGGCCCAGCATTTT	CASSPYEGRAAQHF
TRBJ2-5	TRBV7-9	TRBD2	.	TGTGCCAGCAGCTGGCCCCGGACTAGCGGAGGTGGTCTGGAAGAGACCCAGTACTTC	CASSWPRTSGGGLEETQYF
TRBJ1-3	TRBV19	TRBD1	few	TGTGCCAGTAGTGCCGACAGGGTCGGAAACACCATATATTTT	CASSADRVGNTIYF
TRBJ1-1	TRBV7-8	.	.	TGTGCCAGCAGCCATATGAACACTGAAGCTTTCTTT	CASSHMNTEAFF
TRBJ2-7	TRBV28	.	.	TGTGCCAGCAGTTTGGTCGGCCCCCAGTACGAGCAGTACTTC	CASSLVGPQYEQYF
TRBJ1-3	TRBV19	.	.	TGTGCCAGTAGTGATGGACACCGCTCTGGAAACACCATATATTTT	CASSDGHRSGNTIYF
TRBJ1-5	TRBV19	TRBD1	few	TGTGCCAGTAGTATCTGGGACAGTTTTAGCAATCAGCCCCAGCATTTT	CASSIWDSFSNQPQHF
TRBJ2-1	TRBV28	TRBD2	.	TGTGCCAGCAGTCTCCCCGGGACTAGCGGGAGACACAATGAGCAGTTCTTC	CASSLPGTSGRHNEQFF
TRBJ1-1	TRBV7-6	TRBD1	.	TGTGCCAGCAGCTGGGGGACAGGGGGTCGCAACACTGAAGCTTTCTTT	CASSWGTGGRNTEAFF
TRBJ2-2	TRBV9	TRBD2	.	TGTGCCAGCAGCTTCCGTAGCGGGGGAGGGACCGGGGAGCTGTTTTTT	CASSFRSGGGTGELFF
TRBJ1-4	TRBV6-6	.	.	TGTGCCAGCATCGTAAGAGGGGGGTATGAAAAACTGTTTTTT	CASIVRGGYEKLFF
TRBJ2-3	TRBV11-2	.	.	TGTGCCAGCACTGGGGCAGGCACAGATACGCAGTATTTT	CASTGAGTDTQYF
TRBJ2-5	TRBV7-9	.	.	TGTGCCAGCAGCTCGTCCGTGACACCTCGGAGAGAGACCCAGTACTTC	CASSSSVTPRRETQYF
TRBJ2-7	TRBV4-2	.	.	TGTGCCAGCAGCTCAAGGCCAGGGGGGCCCTACGAGCAGTACTTC	CASSSRPGGPYEQYF
TRBJ2-1	TRBV5-1	TRBD2	.	TGCGCCAGCAGCTGGACTAGCGGGAGCCCCACCTACAATGAGCAGTTCTTC	CASSWTSGSPTYNEQFF
TRBJ1-2	TRBV20-1	TRBD1	once	TGCACTCCAGACAGGGGCTATGGCTACACCTTC	CTPDRGYGYTF
TRBJ1-2	TRBV5-1	TRBD1	.	TGCGCCAGCAGCTTGGAACTTGGTCAGGGGGCGCGATATGGCTACACCTTC	CASSLELGQGARYGYTF
TRBJ2-3	TRBV2	.	.	TGTGCCAGCAGTGAAGATGGCGGATGGGCAGATACGCAGTATTTT	CASSEDGGWADTQYF
TRBJ1-1	TRBV7-3	.	.	TGTGCCAGCAGCTGGGAGGTGAGCACTGAAGCTTTCTTT	CASSWEVSTEAFF
TRBJ2-7	TRBV29-1	TRBD2	.	TGCAGCGTTTCTACTAGCGGGAGGTACGAGCAGTACTTC	CSVSTSGRYEQYF
TRBJ1-1	TRBV14	.	once	TGTGCCAGCAGCCAAGGGAACACTGAAGCTTTCTTT	CASSQGNTEAFF
TRBJ2-7	TRBV7-9	.	few	TGTGCCAGCAGCTTCGGACAGCTTTACGAGCAGTACTTC	CASSFGQLYEQYF
TRBJ1-1	TRBV5-8	TRBD1	.	TGTGCCAGCAGCCGGTCCTTGACAGGGTACGTACCTGAAGCTTTCTTT	CASSRSLTGYVPEAFF
TRBJ2-7	TRBV27	.	.	TGTGCCAGCAGTTTATCCCCTCTCGTCGAGCAGTACTTC	CASSLSPLVEQYF
TRBJ1-4	TRBV14	.	few	TGTGCCAGCAGCCAAGGCGGTGTGGGGGAAAAACTGTTTTTT	CASSQGGVGEKLFF
TRBJ2-3	TRBV5-6	.	.	TGTGCCAGCAGGTCGGGGTTGAGGGCAGATACGCAGTATTTT	CASRSGLRADTQYF
TRBJ1-2	TRBV7-1	.	.	TGTGCCAGCAGCCTTATAAACAGGGTAGCTGACTACACCTTC	CASSLINRVADYTF
TRBJ2-1	TRBV7-9	TRBD2	.	TGTGCCAGCAGACCAGGACTAGCGGGGAGCTCCTACAATGAGCAGTTCTTC	CASRPGLAGSSYNEQFF